This T cell receptor (beta chain) was captured by sequencing in a study of shared clonotypes between healthy human individuals. The study, taken as a whole, reports: Clonotypes which were not shared had lower generation probabilities than clonotypes that all four donors shared.

To note about this clone: Its antigen is not identified.

TCRdb keeps only in-frame clones here, not all; method: immunoSEQ multiplex PCR. The table has over 800,000 clones, more than 85% seen once; the top ten hold approximately 25%. CDR1 is SGHRS, CDR2 YFSETQ, per germline. The CDR3 totals 14 residues. Trimming left V 9 bases short and J 0 bases short, with 13 bases between. Naive CD8 cells comprised CD45RO-negative, CCR7-positively selected cells, excluding terminally differentiated effector memory CD45RA+ cells. Donors were Caucasian adults residing in Nashville, Tennessee, USA. This receptor was identified in a man in his thirties or forties in good health. This chain uses TRBV5-1 with TRBJ2-1; no clear D gene. Sequenced: naive CD8+ T cells sorted from blood. CDR3 in DNA: TGCGCCACTGCAGAAGCGAGCTCCTACAATGAGCAGTTCTTC. Translated: CATAEASSYNEQFF. Using reference TRBV5-1 and TRBJ2-1 for the parts outside the CDR3, the full variable domain is KAGVTQTPRYLIKTRGQQVTLSCSPISGHRSVSWYQQTPGQGLQFLFEYFSETQRNKGNFPGRFSGRQFSNSRSEMNVSTLELGDSALYLCATAEASSYNEQFFGPGTRLTVL.